Listed below are T cell receptor beta chains from one sample, sequenced in a study of T cells in Graves' hyperthyroidism and ophthalmopathy. TCRdb reanalysed the multiplex PCR reads using MiXCR and keeps one entry per CDR3 protein. The data hold about 420,000 distinct CDR3 sequences, with roughly 15% observed a single time. The material sequenced was blood. These receptors were collected from a woman aged 18 to 35 with Graves' hyperthyroidism. Both conserved end residues are part of each CDR3. The D gene is left open where the match is weak. Clone size, where shown, is once, few, many, or a class for clones that have expanded.

v_gene	d_gene	j_gene	abundance	CDR3nt	CDR3aa
TRBV2	TRBD2	TRBJ2-2	many	TGTGCCAGCAGCGCCGGGACTAGCGGGAGGACCGGGGAGCTGTTTTTT	CASSAGTSGRTGELFF
TRBV18	TRBD1	TRBJ1-5	many	TGTGCCAGCTCACTCGCCGGGACAGGGGGCGTTGGGCCCCAGCATTTT	CASSLAGTGGVGPQHF
TRBV7-9	.	TRBJ1-2	few	TGTGCCAGCAGCTTTGAACGGGAGGGCTACACCTTC	CASSFEREGYTF
TRBV14	TRBD2	TRBJ2-5	many	TGTGCCAGCAGCCAAGGACTAGCGGGAACCCAGTACTTC	CASSQGLAGTQYF
TRBV30	.	TRBJ2-1	few	TGTGCCTGTTCCAGGCCATACAATGAGCAGTTCTTC	CACSRPYNEQFF
TRBV29-1	TRBD1	TRBJ2-7	.	TGCAGCGTTTCCGGACAGGGGAGCTCCTGCGAGCAGTACTTC	CSVSGQGSSCEQYF
TRBV28	TRBD1	TRBJ1-4	many	TGTGCCAGCAGTTATCCTTCCGGGACAGATGAAAAACTGTTTTTT	CASSYPSGTDEKLFF
TRBV12-3/TRBV12-4	TRBD1	TRBJ2-2	many	TGTGCCAGCAGCCCCGGGACAGGGGTCACCGGGGAGCTGTTTTTT	CASSPGTGVTGELFF
TRBV5-1	.	TRBJ2-2	many	TGCGCCAGCAGCTTGGCCTTAGGGGTCACCGGGGAGCTGTTTTTT	CASSLALGVTGELFF
TRBV18	TRBD1	TRBJ2-7	few	TGTGCCAGCTCACCATATCCGGGACAGGGTTCGTACGAGCAGTACTTC	CASSPYPGQGSYEQYF
TRBV30	.	TRBJ2-2	.	TGTGCCTGGAGTCAGGGTGGCGGGGAGCTGTTTTTT	CAWSQGGGELFF
TRBV5-6	TRBD2	TRBJ2-3	.	TGTGCCAGCAGCTTGGGGCCTCTAGCGGGAGATTGGGATACGCAGTATTTT	CASSLGPLAGDWDTQYF
TRBV28	TRBD1	TRBJ1-1	.	TGTGCCAGCAGCCCGCTGGGACAGATGAACACTGAAGCTTTCTTT	CASSPLGQMNTEAFF
TRBV5-5	TRBD2	TRBJ2-1	many	TGTGCCAGCAGCCACATTCTAGCGGGAGTCTACAATGAGCAGTTCTTC	CASSHILAGVYNEQFF
TRBV6-1	.	TRBJ2-5	few	TGTGCCAGCAGTGAAATTCTGGGCCGAGGCAGGCGAAAGACCCAGTACTTC	CASSEILGRGRRKTQYF
TRBV4-3	.	TRBJ1-5	.	TGCGCCAGCAGCCAGGGACGGTTAAGCAATCAGCCCCAGCATTTT	CASSQGRLSNQPQHF
TRBV10-2	TRBD1	TRBJ1-3	.	TGTGCCAGCAGTTCTGGACAGGGGGCTGGAAACACCATATATTTT	CASSSGQGAGNTIYF
TRBV28	.	TRBJ2-5	many	TGTGCCAGCAGTTTCCGCCTTATGGACAACCAGTACTTC	CASSFRLMDNQYF
TRBV7-3	.	TRBJ1-3	many	TGTGCCAGCAGCCTGGCCGGGGGCTTTGGAAACACCATATATTTT	CASSLAGGFGNTIYF
TRBV6-2/TRBV6-3	TRBD1	TRBJ2-1	many	TGTGCCAGCAGCCCTACGCCCCCGGACAGGGTAAATGAGCAGTTCTTC	CASSPTPPDRVNEQFF
TRBV13	TRBD1	TRBJ2-3	.	TGTGCCAGCAGCTTCGGACAGGCTTTGGATACGCAGTATTTT	CASSFGQALDTQYF
TRBV28	.	TRBJ1-1	few	TGTGCCAGCAGTTTCATCCTTCGGGGCCAAACTCAATATAACACTGAAGCTTTCTTT	CASSFILRGQTQYNTEAFF
TRBV19	.	TRBJ1-1	.	TGTGCCAGTAGCCTCCCCCCACCGGGCGCTGAAGCTTTCTTT	CASSLPPPGAEAFF
TRBV20-1	TRBD2	TRBJ2-7	few	TGCAGTGCCACTCCCCCTGGGGGTAGCGGGAGTTCGGTCTACGAGCAGTACTTC	CSATPPGGSGSSVYEQYF
TRBV19	.	TRBJ2-2	.	TGTGCCAGTAGTATCACCGGGAGTCCCGGGGAGCTGTTTTTT	CASSITGSPGELFF
TRBV28	TRBD1	TRBJ1-5	many	TGTGCCAGCAGTTTTGGGAGGGGGCGTCAGCCCCAGCATTTT	CASSFGRGRQPQHF
TRBV9	TRBD1	TRBJ1-1	many	TGTGCCAGCAGCGAGATAGGGACAGGGGGGGAAGCTTTCTTT	CASSEIGTGGEAFF
TRBV11-2	TRBD2	TRBJ2-1	many	TGTGCCAGCAGCCCCAGCGGGGGGTACAATGAGCAGTTCTTC	CASSPSGGYNEQFF
TRBV20-1	.	TRBJ1-4	many	TGCAGTGAATCCCAGGGAGGGAATGAAAAACTGTTTTTT	CSESQGGNEKLFF
TRBV20-1	TRBD1	TRBJ1-4	many	TGCAGTGCAATTTCACAGGGGGCCTACGAAAAACTGTTTTTT	CSAISQGAYEKLFF
TRBV6-1	TRBD1	TRBJ1-2	many	TGTGCCAGCAGTTACGGGACAGGGGTTGACTATGGCTACACCTTC	CASSYGTGVDYGYTF
TRBV5-6	TRBD1	TRBJ2-5	.	TGTGCCAGCAGTTCAAGACAGGGAAGATTTGAGACCCAGTACTTC	CASSSRQGRFETQYF
TRBV7-2	TRBD1	TRBJ1-6	many	TGTGCCAGCAGCTCGGGATCAGGGGGTGCCCTCCACTTT	CASSSGSGGALHF
TRBV11-2	TRBD2	TRBJ2-7	few	TGTGCCAGCAGCTTAGAGAGCGGGGGTGGGCAGTACTTC	CASSLESGGGQYF
TRBV12-3/TRBV12-4	.	TRBJ1-1	many	TGTGCCAGCAGTTACAGGGTTGGGACTGAAGCTTTCTTT	CASSYRVGTEAFF
TRBV25-1	.	TRBJ2-3	.	TGTGCCAGCATAGGGGTAGTAACAGATACGCAGTATTTT	CASIGVVTDTQYF
TRBV29-1	.	TRBJ1-4	few	TGCAGCGTTGCGCACCTTTTCAGGGGAGGGGAAAAACTGTTTTTT	CSVAHLFRGGEKLFF
TRBV27	TRBD1	TRBJ2-7	few	TGTGCCAGCAGCCTTATTACAGGGGATAAGCAGTACTTC	CASSLITGDKQYF
TRBV10-3	.	TRBJ1-6	.	TGTGCCATCAGTGAGACGGGGACGGTAAATTCACCCCTCCACTTT	CAISETGTVNSPLHF
TRBV29-1	.	TRBJ2-7	many	TGCAGCGTTAGGGAATACGAGCAGTACTTC	CSVREYEQYF
TRBV2	.	TRBJ1-5	many	TGTGCCAGCAGTGAGGGACTCAATCAGCCCCAGCATTTT	CASSEGLNQPQHF
TRBV28	.	TRBJ2-2	few	TGTGCCAGCAGTTTTCGACAGCCATCCGGCACCGGGGAGCTGTTTTTT	CASSFRQPSGTGELFF
TRBV7-2	.	TRBJ2-5	.	TGTGCCAGCAGCTTAGCGGAAGGCAGAGGGGGAAACTTC	CASSLAEGRGGNF
TRBV20-1	TRBD2	TRBJ2-1	many	TGCAGTGCTAGAGATCTAGCGGGAGTGGTCTCCTACAATGAGCAGTTCTTC	CSARDLAGVVSYNEQFF
TRBV6-1	.	TRBJ1-1	many	TGTGCCAGTGTGGCGGAGAACACTGAAGCTTTCTTT	CASVAENTEAFF
TRBV4-1	TRBD2	TRBJ2-7	.	TGCGCCAGCAGCCAAGCGGTAGCGGGATTGTACGAGCAGTACTTC	CASSQAVAGLYEQYF